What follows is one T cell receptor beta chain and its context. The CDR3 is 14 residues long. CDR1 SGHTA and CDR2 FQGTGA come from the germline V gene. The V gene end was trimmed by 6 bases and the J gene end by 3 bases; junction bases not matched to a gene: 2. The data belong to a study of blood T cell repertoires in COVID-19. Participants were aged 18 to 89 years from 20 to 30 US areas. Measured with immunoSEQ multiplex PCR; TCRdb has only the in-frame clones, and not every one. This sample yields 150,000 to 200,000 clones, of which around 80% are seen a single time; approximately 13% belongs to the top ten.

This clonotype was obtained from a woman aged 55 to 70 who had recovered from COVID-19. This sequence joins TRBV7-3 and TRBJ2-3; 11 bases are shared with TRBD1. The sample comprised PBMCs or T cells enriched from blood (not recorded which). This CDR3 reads CASSGTGGTDTQYF. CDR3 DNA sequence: TGTGCCAGCAGTGGGACAGGGGGGACAGATACGCAGTATTTT.